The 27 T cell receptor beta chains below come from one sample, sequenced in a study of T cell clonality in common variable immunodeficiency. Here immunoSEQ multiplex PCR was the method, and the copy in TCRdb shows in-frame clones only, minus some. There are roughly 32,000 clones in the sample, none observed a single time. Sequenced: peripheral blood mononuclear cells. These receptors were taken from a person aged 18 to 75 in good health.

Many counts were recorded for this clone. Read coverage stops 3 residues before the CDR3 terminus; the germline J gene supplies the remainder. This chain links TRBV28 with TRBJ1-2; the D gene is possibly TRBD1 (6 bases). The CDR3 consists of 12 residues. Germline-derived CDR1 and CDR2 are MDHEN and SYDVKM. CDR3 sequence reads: CASSEKDSGYTF. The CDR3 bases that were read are TGTGCCAGCAGCGAAAAGGACAGCGGC.

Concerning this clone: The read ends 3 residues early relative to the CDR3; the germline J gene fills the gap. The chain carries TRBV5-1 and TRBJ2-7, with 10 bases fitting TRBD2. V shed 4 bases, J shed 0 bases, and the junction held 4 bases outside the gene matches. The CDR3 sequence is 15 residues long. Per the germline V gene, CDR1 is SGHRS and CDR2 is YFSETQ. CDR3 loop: CASSGGTSDSYEQYF. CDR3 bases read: TGCGCCAGCAGCGGGGGGACTAGCGACTCCTACGAG.

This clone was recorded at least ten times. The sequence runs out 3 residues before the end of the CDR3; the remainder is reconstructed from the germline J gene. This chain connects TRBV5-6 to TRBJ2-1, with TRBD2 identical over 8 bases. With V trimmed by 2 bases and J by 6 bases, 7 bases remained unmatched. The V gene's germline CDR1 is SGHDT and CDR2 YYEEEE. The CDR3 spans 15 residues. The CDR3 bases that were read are TGTGCCAGCAGCTTCGGGCTAGCGGGTAGCAATGAG. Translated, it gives CASSFGLAGSNE. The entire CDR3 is CASSFGLAGSNEQFF. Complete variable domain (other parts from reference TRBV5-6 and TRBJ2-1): DAGVTQSPTHLIKTRGQQVTLRCSPKSGHDTVSWYQQALGQGPQFIFQYYEEEERQRGNFPDRFSGHQFPNYSSELNVNALLLGDSALYLCASSFGLAGSNEQFFGPGTRLTVL.

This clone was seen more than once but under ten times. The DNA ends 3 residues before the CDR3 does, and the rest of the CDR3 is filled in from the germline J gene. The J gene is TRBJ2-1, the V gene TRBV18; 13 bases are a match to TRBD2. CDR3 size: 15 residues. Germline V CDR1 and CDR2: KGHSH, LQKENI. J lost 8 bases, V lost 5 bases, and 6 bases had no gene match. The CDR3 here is CASSGLAGVSDEQFF. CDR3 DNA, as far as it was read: TGTGCCAGCTCAGGACTAGCGGGAGTTAGCGATGAG.

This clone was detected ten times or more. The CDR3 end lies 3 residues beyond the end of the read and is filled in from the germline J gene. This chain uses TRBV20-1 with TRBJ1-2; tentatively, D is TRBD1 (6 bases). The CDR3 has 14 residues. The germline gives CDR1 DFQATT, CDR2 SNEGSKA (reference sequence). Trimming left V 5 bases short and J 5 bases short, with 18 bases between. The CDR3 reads CSAGHPGTIYGYTF. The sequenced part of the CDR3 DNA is TGCAGTGCTGGACATCCCGGGACAATATATGGC.

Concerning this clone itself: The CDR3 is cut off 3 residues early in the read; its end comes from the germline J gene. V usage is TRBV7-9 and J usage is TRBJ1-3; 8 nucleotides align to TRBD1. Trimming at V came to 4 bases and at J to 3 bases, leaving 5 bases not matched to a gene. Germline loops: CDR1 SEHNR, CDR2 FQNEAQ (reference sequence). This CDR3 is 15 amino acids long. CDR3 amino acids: CASSSDREDGNTIYF. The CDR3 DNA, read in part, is TGTGCCAGCAGCTCGGACAGGGAGGATGGAAACACC.

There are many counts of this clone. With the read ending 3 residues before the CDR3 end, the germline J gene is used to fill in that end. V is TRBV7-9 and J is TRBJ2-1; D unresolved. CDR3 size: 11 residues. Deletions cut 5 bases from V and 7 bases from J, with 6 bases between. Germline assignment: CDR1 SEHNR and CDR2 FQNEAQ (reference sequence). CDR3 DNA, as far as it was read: TGTGCCAGCAGCCGCGTTAATGAG. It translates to CASSRVNE. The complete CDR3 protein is CASSRVNEQFF.

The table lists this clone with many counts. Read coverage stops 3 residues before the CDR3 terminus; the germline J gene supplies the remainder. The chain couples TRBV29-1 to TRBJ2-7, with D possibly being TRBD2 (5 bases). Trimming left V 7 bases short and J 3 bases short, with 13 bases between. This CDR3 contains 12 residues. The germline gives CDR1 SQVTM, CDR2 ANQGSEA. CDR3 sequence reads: CSGGSGFYEQYF. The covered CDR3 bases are TGCAGCGGTGGATCGGGGTTCTACGAG.

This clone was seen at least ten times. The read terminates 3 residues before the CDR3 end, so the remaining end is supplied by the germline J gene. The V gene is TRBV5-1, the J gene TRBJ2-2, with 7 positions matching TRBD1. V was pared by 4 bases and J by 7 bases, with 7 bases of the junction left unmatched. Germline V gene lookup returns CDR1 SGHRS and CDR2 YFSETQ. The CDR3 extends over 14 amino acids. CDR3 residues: CASSVDRAGGELFF. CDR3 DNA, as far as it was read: TGCGCCAGCAGCGTCGACAGGGCGGGCGGGGAG.

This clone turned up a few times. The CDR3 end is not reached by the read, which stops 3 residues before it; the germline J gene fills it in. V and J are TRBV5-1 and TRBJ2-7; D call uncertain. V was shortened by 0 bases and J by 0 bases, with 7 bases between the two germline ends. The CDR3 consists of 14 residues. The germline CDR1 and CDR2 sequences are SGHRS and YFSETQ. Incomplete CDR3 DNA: TGCGCCAGCAGCTTGGGTGGGCGCTCCTACGAG. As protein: CASSLGGRSYE. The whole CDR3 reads CASSLGGRSYEQYF.

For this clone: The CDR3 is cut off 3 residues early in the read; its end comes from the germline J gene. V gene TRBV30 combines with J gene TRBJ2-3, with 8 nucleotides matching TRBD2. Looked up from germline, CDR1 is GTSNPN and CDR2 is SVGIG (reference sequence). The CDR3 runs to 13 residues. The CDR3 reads CAWREGPGETQYF. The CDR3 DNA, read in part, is TGTGCCTGGCGGGAGGGCCCGGGGGAGACG.

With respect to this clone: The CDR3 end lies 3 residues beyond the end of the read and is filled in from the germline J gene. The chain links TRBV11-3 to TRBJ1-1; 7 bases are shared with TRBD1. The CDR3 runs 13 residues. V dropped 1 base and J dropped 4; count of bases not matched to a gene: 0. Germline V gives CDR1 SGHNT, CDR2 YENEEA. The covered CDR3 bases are TGTGCCAGCAGCTTAGCAGGGGGCACTGAA. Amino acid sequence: CASSLAGGTE. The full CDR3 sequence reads CASSLAGGTEAFF. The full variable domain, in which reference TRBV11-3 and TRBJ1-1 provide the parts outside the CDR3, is EAGVVQSPRYKIIEKKQPVAFWCNPISGHNTLYWYLQNLGQGPELLIRYENEEAVDDSQLPKDRFSAERLKGVDSTLKIQPAELGDSAVYLCASSLAGGTEAFFGQGTRLTVV.

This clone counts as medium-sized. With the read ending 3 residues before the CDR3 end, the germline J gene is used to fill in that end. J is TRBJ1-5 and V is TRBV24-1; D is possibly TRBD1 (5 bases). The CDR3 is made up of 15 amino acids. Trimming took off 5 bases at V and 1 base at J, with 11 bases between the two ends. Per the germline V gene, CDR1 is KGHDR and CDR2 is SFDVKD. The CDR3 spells CATSARGPSNQPQHF. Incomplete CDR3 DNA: TGTGCCACCAGTGCTAGGGGTCCGAGCAATCAGCCC.

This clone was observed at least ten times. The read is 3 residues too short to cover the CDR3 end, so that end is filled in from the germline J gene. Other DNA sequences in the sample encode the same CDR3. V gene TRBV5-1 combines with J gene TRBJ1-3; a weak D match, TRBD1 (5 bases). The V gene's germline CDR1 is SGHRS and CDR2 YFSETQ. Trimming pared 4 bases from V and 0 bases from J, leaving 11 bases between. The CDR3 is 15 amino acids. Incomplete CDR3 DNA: TGCGCCAGCAGCCCGAAGACAGCCTCTGGAAACACC. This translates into CASSPKTASGNT. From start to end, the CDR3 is CASSPKTASGNTIYF. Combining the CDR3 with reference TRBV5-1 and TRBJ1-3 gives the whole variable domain KAGVTQTPRYLIKTRGQQVTLSCSPISGHRSVSWYQQTPGQGLQFLFEYFSETQRNKGNFPGRFSGRQFSNSRSEMNVSTLELGDSALYLCASSPKTASGNTIYFGEGSWLTVV.

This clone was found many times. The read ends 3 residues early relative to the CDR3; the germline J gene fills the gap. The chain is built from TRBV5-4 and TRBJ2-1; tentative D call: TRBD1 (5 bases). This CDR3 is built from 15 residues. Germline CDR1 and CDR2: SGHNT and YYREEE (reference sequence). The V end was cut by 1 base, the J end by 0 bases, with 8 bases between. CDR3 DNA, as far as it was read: TGTGCCAGCAGCTTGCAGGGCAACTCCTACAATGAG. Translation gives CASSLQGNSYNE. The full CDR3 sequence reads CASSLQGNSYNEQFF.

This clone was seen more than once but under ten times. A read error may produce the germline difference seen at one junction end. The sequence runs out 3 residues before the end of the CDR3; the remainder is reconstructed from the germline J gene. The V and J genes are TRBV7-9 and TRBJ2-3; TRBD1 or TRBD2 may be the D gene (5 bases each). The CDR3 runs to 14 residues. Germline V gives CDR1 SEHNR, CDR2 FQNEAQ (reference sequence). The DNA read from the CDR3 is TGTGCCAGCAGCCAGGGAGTGGCCACATATACG. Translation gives CASSQGVATYT. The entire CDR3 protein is CASSQGVATYTQYF.

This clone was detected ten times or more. Incomplete CDR3 DNA: TGTGCCAGCTCCCGGGACAGGGCGGATGGC. Residues: CASSRDRADG. Given in full, the CDR3 is CASSRDRADGYTF. This chain uses TRBV18 with TRBJ1-2, with TRBD1 matching 9 bases. The read terminates 3 residues ahead of where the CDR3 ends, so the germline J gene completes it. V was clipped by 6 bases and J by 6 bases; unmatched bases: 5. The length of the CDR3 is 13 residues. Germline CDR1 is KGHSH and CDR2 is LQKENI.

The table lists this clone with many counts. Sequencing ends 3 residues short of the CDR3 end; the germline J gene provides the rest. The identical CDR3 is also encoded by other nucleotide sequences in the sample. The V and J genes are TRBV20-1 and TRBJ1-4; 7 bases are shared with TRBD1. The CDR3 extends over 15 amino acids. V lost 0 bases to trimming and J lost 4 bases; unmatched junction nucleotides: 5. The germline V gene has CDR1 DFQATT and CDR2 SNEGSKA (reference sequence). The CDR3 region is CSARDQGDSNEKLFF. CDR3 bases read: TGCAGTGCTAGAGATCAGGGGGACAGTAATGAAAAA.

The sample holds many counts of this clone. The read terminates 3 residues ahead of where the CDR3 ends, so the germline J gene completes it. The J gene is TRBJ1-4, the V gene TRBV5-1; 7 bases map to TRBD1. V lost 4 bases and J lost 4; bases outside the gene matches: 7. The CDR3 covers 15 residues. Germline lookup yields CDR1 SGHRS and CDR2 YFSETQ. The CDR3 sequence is CASSRQGQNNEKLFF. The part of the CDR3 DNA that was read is TGCGCCAGCAGCCGACAGGGTCAGAATAATGAAAAA. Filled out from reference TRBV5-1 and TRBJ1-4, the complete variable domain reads KAGVTQTPRYLIKTRGQQVTLSCSPISGHRSVSWYQQTPGQGLQFLFEYFSETQRNKGNFPGRFSGRQFSNSRSEMNVSTLELGDSALYLCASSRQGQNNEKLFFGSGTQLSVL.

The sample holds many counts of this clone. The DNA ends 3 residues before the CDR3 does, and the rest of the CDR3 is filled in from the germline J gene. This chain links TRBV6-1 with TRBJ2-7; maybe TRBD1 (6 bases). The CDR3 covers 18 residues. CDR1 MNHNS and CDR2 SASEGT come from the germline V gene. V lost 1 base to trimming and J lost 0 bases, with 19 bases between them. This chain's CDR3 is CASSEVRGWDTSSYEQYF. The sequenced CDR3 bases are TGTGCCAGCAGTGAAGTAAGGGGGTGGGACACTAGCTCCTACGAG.

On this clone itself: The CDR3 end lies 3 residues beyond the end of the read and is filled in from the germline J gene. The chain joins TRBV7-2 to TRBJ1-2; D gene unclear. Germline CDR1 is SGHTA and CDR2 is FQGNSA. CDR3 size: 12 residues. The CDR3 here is CASSSYTDTYTF. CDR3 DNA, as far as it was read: TGTGCCAGCAGCTCCTACACAGATACC.

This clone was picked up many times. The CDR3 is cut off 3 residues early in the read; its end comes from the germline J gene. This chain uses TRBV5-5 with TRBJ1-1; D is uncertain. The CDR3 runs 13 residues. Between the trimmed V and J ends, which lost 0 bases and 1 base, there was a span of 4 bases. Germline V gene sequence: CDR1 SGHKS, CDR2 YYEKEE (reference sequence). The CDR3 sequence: CASSLVANTEAFF. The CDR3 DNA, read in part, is TGTGCCAGCAGCTTGGTGGCGAACACTGAA.

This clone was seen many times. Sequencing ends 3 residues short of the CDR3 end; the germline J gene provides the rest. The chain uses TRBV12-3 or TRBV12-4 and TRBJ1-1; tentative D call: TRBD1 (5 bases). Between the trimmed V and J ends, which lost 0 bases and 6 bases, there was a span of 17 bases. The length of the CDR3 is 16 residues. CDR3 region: CASSLAGSGGWAEAFF. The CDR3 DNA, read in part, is TGTGCCAGCAGTTTAGCGGGCTCGGGGGGTTGGGCTGAA.

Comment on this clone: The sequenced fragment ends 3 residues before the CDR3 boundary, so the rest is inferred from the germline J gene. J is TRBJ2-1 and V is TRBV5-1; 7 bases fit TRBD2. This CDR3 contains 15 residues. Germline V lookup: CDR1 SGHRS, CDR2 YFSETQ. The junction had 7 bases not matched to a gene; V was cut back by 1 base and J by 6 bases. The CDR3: CASSLQLARGNEQFF. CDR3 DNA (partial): TGCGCCAGCAGCTTGCAACTAGCGCGTGGCAATGAG.

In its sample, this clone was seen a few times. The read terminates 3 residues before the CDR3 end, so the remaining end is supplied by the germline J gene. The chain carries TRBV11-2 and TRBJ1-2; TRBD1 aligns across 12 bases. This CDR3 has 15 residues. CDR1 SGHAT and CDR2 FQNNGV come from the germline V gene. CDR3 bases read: TGTGCCAGCAGCCACGAGGGACAGGGGGCGGGCGGC. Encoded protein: CASSHEGQGAGG. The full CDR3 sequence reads CASSHEGQGAGGYTF.

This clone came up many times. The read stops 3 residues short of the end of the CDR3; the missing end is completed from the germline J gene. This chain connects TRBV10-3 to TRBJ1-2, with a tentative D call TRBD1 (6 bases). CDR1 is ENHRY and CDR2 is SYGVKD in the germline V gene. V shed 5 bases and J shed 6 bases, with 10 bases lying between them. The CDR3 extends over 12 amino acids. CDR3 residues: CAISPRQDGYTF. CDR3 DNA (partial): TGTGCCATCAGTCCTAGACAGGATGGC.

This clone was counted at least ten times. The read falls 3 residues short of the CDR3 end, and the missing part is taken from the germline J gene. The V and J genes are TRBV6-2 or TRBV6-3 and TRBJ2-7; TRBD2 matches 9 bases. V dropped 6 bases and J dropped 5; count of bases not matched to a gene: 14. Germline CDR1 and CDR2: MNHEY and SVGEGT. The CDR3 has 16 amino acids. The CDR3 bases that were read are TGTGCCAGCAGCGGACAAGTAGCGGGAGAATCCCACGAG. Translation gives CASSGQVAGESHE. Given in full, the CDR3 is CASSGQVAGESHEQYF.